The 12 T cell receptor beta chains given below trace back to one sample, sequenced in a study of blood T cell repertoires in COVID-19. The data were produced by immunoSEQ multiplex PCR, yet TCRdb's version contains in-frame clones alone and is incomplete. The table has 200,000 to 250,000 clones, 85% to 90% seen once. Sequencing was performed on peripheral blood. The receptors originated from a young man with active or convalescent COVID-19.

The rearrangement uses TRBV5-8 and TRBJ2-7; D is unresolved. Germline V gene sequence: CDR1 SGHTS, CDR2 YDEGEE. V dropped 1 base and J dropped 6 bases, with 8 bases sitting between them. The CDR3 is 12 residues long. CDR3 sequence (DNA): TGTGCCAGCAGCTTGTCTGGGCTCGAGCAGTACTTC. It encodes CASSLSGLEQYF.

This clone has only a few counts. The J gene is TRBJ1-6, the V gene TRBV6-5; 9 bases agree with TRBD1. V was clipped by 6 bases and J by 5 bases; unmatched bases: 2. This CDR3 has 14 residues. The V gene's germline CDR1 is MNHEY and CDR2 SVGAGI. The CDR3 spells CASRGQGHNSPLHF. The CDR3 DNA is TGTGCCAGCAGGGGACAGGGCCATAATTCACCCCTCCACTTT.

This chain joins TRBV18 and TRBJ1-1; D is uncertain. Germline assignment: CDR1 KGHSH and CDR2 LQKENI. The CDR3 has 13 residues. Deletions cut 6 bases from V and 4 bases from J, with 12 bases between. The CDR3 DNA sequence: TGTGCCAGCTCCCCGGTCTCCGGCACTGAAGCTTTCTTT. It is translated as CASSPVSGTEAFF.

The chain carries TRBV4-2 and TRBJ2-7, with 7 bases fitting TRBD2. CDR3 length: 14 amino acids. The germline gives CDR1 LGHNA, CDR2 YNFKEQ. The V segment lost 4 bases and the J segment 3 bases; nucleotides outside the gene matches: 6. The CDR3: CASSPGGSVYEQYF. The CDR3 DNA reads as TGTGCCAGCAGCCCGGGCGGGAGCGTCTACGAGCAGTACTTC.

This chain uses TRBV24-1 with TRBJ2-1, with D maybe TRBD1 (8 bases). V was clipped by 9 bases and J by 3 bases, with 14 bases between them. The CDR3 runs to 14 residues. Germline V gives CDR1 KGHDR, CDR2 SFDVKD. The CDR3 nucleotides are TGTGCCACCTCACAGGGGGGGTACTACAATGAGCAGTTCTTC. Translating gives CATSQGGYYNEQFF.

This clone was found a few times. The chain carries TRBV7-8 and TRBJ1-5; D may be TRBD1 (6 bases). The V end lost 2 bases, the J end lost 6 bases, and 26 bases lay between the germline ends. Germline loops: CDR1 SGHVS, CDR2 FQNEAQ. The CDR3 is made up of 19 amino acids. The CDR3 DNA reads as TGTGCCAGCAGCTTAACCAAATTGGGGGCTGTGTTCACGAGTCAGCCCCAGCATTTT. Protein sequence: CASSLTKLGAVFTSQPQHF.

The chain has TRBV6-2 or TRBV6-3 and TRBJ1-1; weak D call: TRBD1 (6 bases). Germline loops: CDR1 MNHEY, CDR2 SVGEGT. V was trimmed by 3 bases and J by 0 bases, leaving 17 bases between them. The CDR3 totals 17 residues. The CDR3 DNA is TGTGCCAGCAGTTATGAGAGGGGGAATGGACTGAACACTGAAGCTTTCTTT. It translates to CASSYERGNGLNTEAFF.

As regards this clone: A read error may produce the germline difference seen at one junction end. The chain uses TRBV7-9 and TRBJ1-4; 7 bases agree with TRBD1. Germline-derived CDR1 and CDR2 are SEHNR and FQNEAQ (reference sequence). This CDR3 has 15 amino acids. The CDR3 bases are TGTGCCAGCAGCCCAGGACAGGCAACCAATGAAAAACTGTTTTTT. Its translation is CASSPGQATNEKLFF. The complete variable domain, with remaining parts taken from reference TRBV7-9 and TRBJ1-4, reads DTGVSQNPRHKITKRGQNVTFRCDPISEHNRLYWYRQTLGQGPEFLTYFQNEAQLEKSRLLSDRFSAERPKGSFSTLEIQRTEQGDSAMYLCASSPGQATNEKLFFGSGTQLSVL.

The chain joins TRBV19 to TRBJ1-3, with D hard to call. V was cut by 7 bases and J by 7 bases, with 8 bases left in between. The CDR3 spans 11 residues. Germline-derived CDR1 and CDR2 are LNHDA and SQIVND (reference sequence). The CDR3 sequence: CASTERNTIYF. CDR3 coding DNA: TGTGCCAGTACCGAGAGGAACACCATATATTTT.

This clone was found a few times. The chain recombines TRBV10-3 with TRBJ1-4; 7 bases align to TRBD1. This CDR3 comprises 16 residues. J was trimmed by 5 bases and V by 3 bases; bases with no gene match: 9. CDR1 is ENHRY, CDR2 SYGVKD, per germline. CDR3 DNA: TGTGCCATCAGTGAACCATCGGGACAGCCAAATGAAAAACTGTTTTTT. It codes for CAISEPSGQPNEKLFF.

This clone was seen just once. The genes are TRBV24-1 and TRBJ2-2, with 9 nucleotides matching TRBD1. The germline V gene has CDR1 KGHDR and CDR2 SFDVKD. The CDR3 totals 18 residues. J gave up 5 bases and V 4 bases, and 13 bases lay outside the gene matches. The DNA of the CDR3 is TGTGCCACCAGTGACCGCCAAGGACAGGGGTATTTGACCGGGGAGCTGTTTTTT. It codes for CATSDRQGQGYLTGELFF.

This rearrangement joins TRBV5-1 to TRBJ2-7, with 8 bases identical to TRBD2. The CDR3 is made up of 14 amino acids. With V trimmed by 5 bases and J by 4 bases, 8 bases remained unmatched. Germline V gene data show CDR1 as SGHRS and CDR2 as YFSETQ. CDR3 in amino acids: CASRGSGMVYEQYF. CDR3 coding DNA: TGCGCCAGCAGGGGTAGCGGGATGGTGTACGAGCAGTACTTC.